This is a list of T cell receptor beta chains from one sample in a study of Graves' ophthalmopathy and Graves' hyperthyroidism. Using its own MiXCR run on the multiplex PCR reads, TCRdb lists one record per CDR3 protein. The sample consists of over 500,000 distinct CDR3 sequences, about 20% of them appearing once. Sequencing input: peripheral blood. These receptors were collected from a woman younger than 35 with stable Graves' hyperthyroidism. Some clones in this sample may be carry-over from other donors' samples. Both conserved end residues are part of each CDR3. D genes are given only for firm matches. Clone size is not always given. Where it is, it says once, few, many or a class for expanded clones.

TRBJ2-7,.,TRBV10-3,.,TGTGCCACAGAGTCTTTGGACCTCAAGTACTTC,CATESLDLKYF
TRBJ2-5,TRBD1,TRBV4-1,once,TGCGCCAGCAGCCATGGCAACAGGGGGCTCGGAACCCAGTACTTC,CASSHGNRGLGTQYF
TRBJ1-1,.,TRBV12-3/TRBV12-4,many,TGTGCCAGCAGTTTAGTTTCACGAAACACTGAAGCTTTCTTT,CASSLVSRNTEAFF
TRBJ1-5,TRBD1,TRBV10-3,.,TGTGCCATCAAGGATTCCCGGGACAGGGAACCTAATCAGCCCCAGCATTTT,CAIKDSRDREPNQPQHF
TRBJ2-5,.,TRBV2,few,TGTGCCAGCAGCCCCGGAGGAGGGGGGGGGGGTCAAGAGACCCAGTACTTC,CASSPGGGGGGQETQYF
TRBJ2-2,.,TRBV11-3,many,TGTGCCAGCAGCTTAGACCAGAACACCGGGGAGCTGTTTTTT,CASSLDQNTGELFF
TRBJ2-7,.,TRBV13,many,TGTGCCAGCAGCTTAAGGCAGGAATCCTACGAGCAGTACTTC,CASSLRQESYEQYF
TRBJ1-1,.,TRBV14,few,TGTGCCAGCAGCCAAGACGAGGGGTTTTGGGTCACTGAAGCTTTCTTT,CASSQDEGFWVTEAFF
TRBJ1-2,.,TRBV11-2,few,TGTGCCAGCAGCACCAGGGAGAGGGATCCTAACTATGGCTACACCTTC,CASSTRERDPNYGYTF
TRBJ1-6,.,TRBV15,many,TGTGCCACCAGCAGAGATTTCAATTCACCCCTCCACTTT,CATSRDFNSPLHF
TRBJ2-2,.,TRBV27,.,TGTGCCGGGATACAGGGGGAGCTGTTTTTT,CAGIQGELFF
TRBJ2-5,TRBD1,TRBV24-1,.,TGTGCCACCAGTGATTTGGGACAGGGGTACAAAGAGACCCAGTACTTC,CATSDLGQGYKETQYF
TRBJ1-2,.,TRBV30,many,TGTGCCTGGAACAGACAACTTAACTATGGCTACACCTTC,CAWNRQLNYGYTF
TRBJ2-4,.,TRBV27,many,TGTGCCAGCAGTTTATTAGGGCTTGGAAACATTCAGTACTTC,CASSLLGLGNIQYF
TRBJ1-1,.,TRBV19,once,TGTGCCAGTCTCAGTATAAGGTCGGTGGATGAAGCTTTCTTT,CASLSIRSVDEAFF
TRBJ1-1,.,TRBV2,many,TGTGCCAGCAGTGGGAGGACTGAAGCTTTCTTT,CASSGRTEAFF
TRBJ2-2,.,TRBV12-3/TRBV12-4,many,TGTGCCAGCAGTTTAGGAACAGTTCGGAACACCGGGGAGCTGTTTTTT,CASSLGTVRNTGELFF
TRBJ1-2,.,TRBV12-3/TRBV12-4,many,TGTGCCAGCAGTTACAGGGAGGGGGATGGCTACACCTTC,CASSYREGDGYTF
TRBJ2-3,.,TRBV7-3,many,TGTGCCAGCAGCGTAGAATACACAGATACGCAGTATTTT,CASSVEYTDTQYF
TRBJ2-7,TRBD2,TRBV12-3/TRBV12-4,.,TGTGCCAGCAGTTCAGGACTAGCGGGAGGGCGCGAGCAGTACTTC,CASSSGLAGGREQYF
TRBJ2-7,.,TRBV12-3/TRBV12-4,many,TGTGCCAGCAGTTTTTTTAGGGGCACCAACGAGCAGTACTTC,CASSFFRGTNEQYF
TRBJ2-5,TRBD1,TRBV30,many,TGTGCCTGGAGGGCACAGGGGACAGAGACCCAGTACTTC,CAWRAQGTETQYF
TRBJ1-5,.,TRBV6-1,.,TGTGCCAGCACCCATTCTAGCAATCAGCCCCAGCATTTT,CASTHSSNQPQHF
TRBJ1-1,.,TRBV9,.,TGTGCCAGCAGCGACCCCCCGGGTCCGAACACTGAAGCTTTCTTT,CASSDPPGPNTEAFF
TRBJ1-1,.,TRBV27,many,TGTGCCAGCAGTTTATATTCTTTTGGGACTGAAGCTTTCTTT,CASSLYSFGTEAFF
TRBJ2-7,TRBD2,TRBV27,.,TGTGCCAGCAGTTTAAGCGGGGAAGTCCCCCGGTTCTCCTACGAGCAGTACTTC,CASSLSGEVPRFSYEQYF
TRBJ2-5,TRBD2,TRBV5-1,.,TGCGCCAGCAGCTTCGCCGGGACTAGCGAGGAGACCCAGTACTTC,CASSFAGTSEETQYF
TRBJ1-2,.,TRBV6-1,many,TGTGCCAGCAGCCCCGGGACAAGTAACTATGGCTACACCTTC,CASSPGTSNYGYTF
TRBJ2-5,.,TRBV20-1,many,TGCAGTGCTAGAGGCCCGTTGGGGGAGACCCAGTACTTC,CSARGPLGETQYF
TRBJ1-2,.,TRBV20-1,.,TGCAGTGCTTCCCCCTCAGGGATCGGGCTTCGGCTTCTTGGCTACACCTTC,CSASPSGIGLRLLGYTF
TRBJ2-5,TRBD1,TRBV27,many,TGTGCCAGCAACCCGGGACAGGGGGCTGTAAAGACCCAGTACTTC,CASNPGQGAVKTQYF
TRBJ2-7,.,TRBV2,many,TGTGCCAGCAGTGAATCCCCAATGCGCGGGGTTGCCGAGCAGTACTTC,CASSESPMRGVAEQYF
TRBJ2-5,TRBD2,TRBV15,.,TGTGCCACCAGCAGAGCTAGCGGGCCCGGGGAGACCCAGTACTTC,CATSRASGPGETQYF
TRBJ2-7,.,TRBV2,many,TGTGCCAGCAAAAGGGAGCCCTACGAGCAGTACTTC,CASKREPYEQYF
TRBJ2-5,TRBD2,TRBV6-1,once,TGTGCCAGCAGTGAAGCCCGGGTGCTAGCGGACCAAGAGACCCAGTACTTC,CASSEARVLADQETQYF
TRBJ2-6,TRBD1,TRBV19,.,TGTGCCAGTAGGCTCCTTACAACCACCGGGACAGGGGACTTCTCTGCGGCCATCCTCCTGACTTTC,CASRLLTTTGTGDFSAAILLTF
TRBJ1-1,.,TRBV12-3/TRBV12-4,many,TGTGCCAGCCAGGGATCTCGAGCCACTGAAGCTTTCTTT,CASQGSRATEAFF
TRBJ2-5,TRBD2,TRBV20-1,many,TGCAGTGCCCCCGCGGGACTAGCGGGAGGGCATTACCAAGAGACCCAGTACTTC,CSAPAGLAGGHYQETQYF
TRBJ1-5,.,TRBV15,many,TGTGCCACCAGTAGCGACCGGGGAGGGCCCCAGCATTTT,CATSSDRGGPQHF
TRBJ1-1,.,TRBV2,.,TGTGCCAGCAGTGTTGGCCCGCGTGACGCTGAAGCTTTCTTT,CASSVGPRDAEAFF
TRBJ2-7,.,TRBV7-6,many,TGTGCCAGCAGCTCCTCCGGGACGGGGAACTACGAGCAGTACTTC,CASSSSGTGNYEQYF
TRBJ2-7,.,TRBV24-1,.,TGTGCCACCAGTGATCCCGGAAGGGGGGGGGACGAGCAGTACTTC,CATSDPGRGGDEQYF
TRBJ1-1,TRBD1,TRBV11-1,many,TGTGCCAGCAGCTTAGTGGTGAGACAGGGGCCTTATGAAGCTTTCTTT,CASSLVVRQGPYEAFF
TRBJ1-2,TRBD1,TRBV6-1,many,TGTGCCAGCAAGTCCAGGGGGCACTTGGTCTATGGCTACACCTTC,CASKSRGHLVYGYTF
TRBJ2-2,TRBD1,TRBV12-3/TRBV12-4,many,TGTGCCAGCAAAGACAGGGCGGACACCGGGGAGCTGTTTTTT,CASKDRADTGELFF
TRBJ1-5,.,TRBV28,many,TGTGCCAGCCGGGGTTGGGTTGATCAGCCCCAGCATTTT,CASRGWVDQPQHF
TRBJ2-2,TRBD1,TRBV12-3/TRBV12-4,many,TGTGCCATCGGGACAGGGGCTAAGGACACCGGGGAGCTGTTTTTT,CAIGTGAKDTGELFF
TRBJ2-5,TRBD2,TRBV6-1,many,TGTGCCAGCAGTGAAGTGGCGGGGGAAGAGACCCAGTACTTC,CASSEVAGEETQYF
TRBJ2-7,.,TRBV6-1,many,TGTGCCAGCTTCCCCTCCCCAGGGCCTCCCTACGAGCAGTACTTC,CASFPSPGPPYEQYF
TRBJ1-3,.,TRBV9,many,TGTGCCAGCAGCGACCCCCTTGGAAACACCATATATTTT,CASSDPLGNTIYF
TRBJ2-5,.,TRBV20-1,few,TGCAGTGCTAGAGGGGGACCGTACCAAGAGACCCAGTACTTC,CSARGGPYQETQYF
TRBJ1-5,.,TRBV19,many,TGTGCCAGTAGTATGGTCAATCAGCCCCAGCATTTT,CASSMVNQPQHF
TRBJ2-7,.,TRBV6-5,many,TGTGCCAGCAGTTACCGTCAGAACCACCTCTTCTTC,CASSYRQNHLFF